This T cell receptor (beta chain) emerged from a study of T cells after yellow fever vaccination. Study summary: With SMART-Seq v4 Ultra Low Input, the fractions containing low cell numbers were prepared. Study outcomes and limitations: In post-booster samples, most primary-vaccination clones reappeared (just under 97% CD4, nearly 90% CD8). One caveat is that FACS-sorted repertoires could contain abundant clonotypes contaminating from the bulk population. Overlap between CD4 and CD8 compartments was detected for a small share of clonotypes.

At least ten counts were recorded for this clonotype. The antigen remains undetermined. TCRdb used MiXCR to reprocess the 5' RACE reads, holding one entry per CDR3 protein. The table has some 220,000 distinct CDR3 sequences, 3.2% seen once. The CDR3 is 15 amino acids. Trimming took 2 bases from V and 2 from J; bases not matched to a gene: 2. CDR1 is LGHDT and CDR2 is YNNKEL in the germline V gene (reference sequence). The origin of this receptor is a young man who received the YFV17D yellow fever vaccine. The chain uses TRBV3-1 and TRBJ2-7; the match to TRBD2 covers 11 bases. The source was CD4+ T cells sorted from PBMCs, collected 10 days after the yellow fever booster vaccination. CDR3 nucleotides: TGTGCCAGCAGCCAAAATAGCGGGGGGGCCTACGAGCAGTACTTC. Protein: CASSQNSGGAYEQYF.